These 22 T cell receptor beta chains were sequenced from one sample in a study of T-cell memory formation after mild COVID-19. In TCRdb, the 5' RACE reads were re-called with MiXCR into one record per CDR3 protein. The top ten hold approximately 20% of the sample, which has some 320,000 distinct CDR3 sequences, around 15% seen once. Sequenced material: PBMCs or a T cell subset sorted from them (not recorded which). These receptors were collected from a man younger than 35 who had mild COVID-19 (a few samples of this study predate the infection). Cell type and time point are not known.

This clonotype was counted ten times or more. The chain combines TRBV7-8 with TRBJ2-5, with 7 bases fitting TRBD2. The CDR3 spans 14 residues. Germline V gene data show CDR1 as SGHVS and CDR2 as FQNEAQ. V lost 1 base, J lost 5 bases, and 4 bases stayed unmatched. DNA of the CDR3: TGTGCCAGCAGCTTAGTGGGGGGGATGGAGACCCAGTACTTC. It yields the protein CASSLVGGMETQYF.

This clonotype was found once. The V and J genes are TRBV9 and TRBJ1-1; TRBD1 might be the D (6 bases). CDR1 is SGDLS, CDR2 YYNGEE, per germline. V was cut by 4 bases and J by 10 bases, with 23 bases left in between. The CDR3 runs to 15 residues. CDR3 amino acids: CASSRGGERANGAFF. Written as DNA, the CDR3 is TGTGCCAGCAGCCGAGGGGGGGAAAGGGCCAATGGAGCTTTCTTT.

The chain uses TRBV20-1 and TRBJ1-4; no firm D call. V was pared by 4 bases and J by 4 bases, with 13 bases between. This CDR3 spans 14 amino acids. The V gene's germline CDR1 is DFQATT and CDR2 SNEGSKA (reference sequence). In nucleotides, the CDR3 is TGCAGTGCTACCACCGGATTAAGTAATGAAAAACTGTTTTTT. As protein: CSATTGLSNEKLFF.

This clonotype was recorded once. The chain combines TRBV6-2 or TRBV6-3 with TRBJ2-1; 10 bases agree with TRBD2. The V and J ends lost 8 bases and 7 bases, in that order; junction bases with no gene match: 11. The CDR3 length is 15 residues. In germline, CDR1 is MNHEY, CDR2 SVGEGT. The CDR3 region is CASLRAGGPGNEQFF. CDR3 in DNA: TGTGCCAGCCTCAGAGCGGGAGGGCCGGGTAATGAGCAGTTCTTC.

DNA of the CDR3: TGTGCCAGCACATCTAGCGGGGGGGAGCAAGAGACCCAGTACTTC. This gives the protein CASTSSGGEQETQYF. The chain uses TRBV7-2 and TRBJ2-5; TRBD2 aligns across 12 bases. The germline CDR1 and CDR2 sequences are SGHTA and FQGNSA. Losses at the gene ends were 7 bases for V and 2 bases for J; bases not matched to a gene: 5. The CDR3 runs 15 residues. Variable domain in full (rest from reference TRBV7-2 and TRBJ2-5): GAGVSQSPSNKVTEKGKDVELRCDPISGHTALYWYRQSLGQGLEFLIYFQGNSAPDKSGLPSDRFSAERTGGSVSTLTIQRTQQEDSAVYLCASTSSGGEQETQYFGPGTRLLVL.

This clonotype was seen only a few times. This rearrangement joins TRBV19 to TRBJ2-1, with TRBD2 identical over 10 bases. Per germline, CDR1 LNHDA and CDR2 SQIVND (reference sequence). This CDR3 has 17 residues. V lost 6 bases, J lost 5 bases, and 13 bases stayed unmatched. Here the CDR3 DNA reads TGTGCCAGTAGCGCGAGTCTTCTAGCGGGGGTTCACAATGAGCAGTTCTTC. Translated, it gives CASSASLLAGVHNEQFF.

The V and J genes are TRBV5-1 and TRBJ2-1; TRBD2 aligns across 7 bases. Trimming removed 1 base from V and 7 bases from J; junction bases left unmatched: 5. Germline loops: CDR1 SGHRS, CDR2 YFSETQ. This CDR3 is 14 amino acids long. CDR3 protein: CASSLLAVGNEQFF. The CDR3 coding sequence is TGCGCCAGCAGCTTGCTAGCGGTAGGTAATGAGCAGTTCTTC.

This clonotype turned up a few times. V gene TRBV20-1 combines with J gene TRBJ2-2; 7 bases match TRBD1. The germline gives CDR1 DFQATT, CDR2 SNEGSKA (reference sequence). The CDR3 extends over 15 amino acids. Trimming removed 4 bases from V and 6 bases from J; junction bases left unmatched: 11. The CDR3 DNA reads as TGCAGTGCTACCGGGCGACAGGGTCGGGCCGGGGAGCTGTTTTTT. Its translation is CSATGRQGRAGELFF.

The genes are TRBV20-1 and TRBJ1-2, with TRBD1 identical over 11 bases. CDR1 DFQATT and CDR2 SNEGSKA come from the germline V gene (reference sequence). This CDR3 has 16 residues. Trimming removed 3 bases from V and 3 bases from J; junction bases left unmatched: 9. CDR3 residues: CSARPWTGGSDYGYTF. CDR3 sequence (DNA): TGCAGTGCTAGGCCTTGGACAGGGGGCTCGGACTATGGCTACACCTTC.

The chain carries TRBV4-1 and TRBJ2-2; 9 positions agree with TRBD1. J lost 5 bases, V lost 5 bases, and 6 bases had no gene match. The CDR3 is 15 amino acids. Germline CDR1 MGHRA, CDR2 YSYEKL. The CDR3 spells CASSGQGRGTGELFF. The CDR3 region has the DNA TGCGCCAGCAGCGGACAGGGGAGGGGAACCGGGGAGCTGTTTTTT.

CDR3 DNA: TGTGCCTGGAGTGTTGGAGGGGGGGGCGAGCAGTACTTC. Translated: CAWSVGGGGEQYF. The V gene is TRBV30, the J gene TRBJ2-7; tentatively, D is TRBD2 (7 bases). Trimming removed 0 bases from V and 6 bases from J, with 12 bases in between. The CDR3 contains 13 residues. Germline V gene sequence: CDR1 GTSNPN, CDR2 SVGIG (reference sequence).

This clonotype was picked up a small number of times. The CDR3 loop is CASSLLTTEKTQYF. CDR3 nucleotides: TGCGCCAGCAGCTTGTTGACGACTGAGAAGACCCAGTACTTC. The chain links TRBV5-1 to TRBJ2-5; no clear D gene. The CDR3 length is 14 residues. CDR1 and CDR2 (germline): SGHRS, YFSETQ. V was shortened by 1 base and J by 6 bases, with 13 bases between the two germline ends.

The chain carries TRBV7-2 and TRBJ2-1; the match to TRBD2 covers 11 bases. V shed 5 bases, J shed 8 bases, and the junction held 14 bases outside the gene matches. The CDR3 runs 17 residues. Per the germline V gene, CDR1 is SGHTA and CDR2 is FQGNSA. CDR3 region: CASSKDNSGGAEDEQFF. As DNA, the CDR3 is TGTGCCAGCAGCAAAGACAATAGCGGGGGGGCTGAAGATGAGCAGTTCTTC. Combining the CDR3 with reference TRBV7-2 and TRBJ2-1 gives the whole variable domain GAGVSQSPSNKVTEKGKDVELRCDPISGHTALYWYRQSLGQGLEFLIYFQGNSAPDKSGLPSDRFSAERTGGSVSTLTIQRTQQEDSAVYLCASSKDNSGGAEDEQFFGPGTRLTVL.

This clonotype occurred a few times. V gene TRBV5-6 combines with J gene TRBJ2-1; the match to TRBD1 covers 9 bases. V was clipped by 4 bases and J by 0 bases; unmatched bases: 5. This CDR3 comprises 16 residues. Per germline, CDR1 SGHDT and CDR2 YYEEEE. The CDR3 DNA reads TGTGCCAGCAGCCTTGACAGGGGGAGCTCCTACAATGAGCAGTTCTTC. Translated: CASSLDRGSSYNEQFF.

CDR3 sequence reads: CASSSRDRDTDTQYF. In nucleotides, the CDR3 is TGTGCCAGCAGCTCCCGGGACAGGGACACAGATACGCAGTATTTT. The chain joins TRBV3-1 to TRBJ2-3; TRBD1 aligns across 9 bases. Unmatched junction bases numbered 5, after V lost 5 bases and J lost 2 bases. Per germline, CDR1 LGHDT and CDR2 YNNKEL (reference sequence). The CDR3 consists of 15 residues.

The chain uses TRBV7-8 and TRBJ1-1; D is possibly TRBD1 (6 bases). V lost 0 bases, J lost 5 bases, and 16 bases lay in between. The CDR3 spans 16 residues. Germline loops: CDR1 SGHVS, CDR2 FQNEAQ. CDR3 sequence reads: CASSLAVFRGPTEAFF. The CDR3 DNA sequence: TGTGCCAGCAGCTTAGCCGTCTTTCGGGGGCCGACTGAAGCTTTCTTT.

The chain recombines TRBV29-1 with TRBJ2-7, with no clear D. Trimming left V 4 bases short and J 4 bases short, with 11 bases between. CDR3 length equals 12 residues. The germline gives CDR1 SQVTM, CDR2 ANQGSEA. The CDR3, as DNA: TGCAGCGTTGGACCGTTACGATACGAGCAGTACTTC. Translation: CSVGPLRYEQYF.

This clonotype was seen more than once but under ten times. A much more abundant neighbour one base away suggests this may be a read error. The V gene is TRBV20-1, the J gene TRBJ2-7, with a tentative D call TRBD2 (6 bases). Germline loops: CDR1 DFQATT, CDR2 SNEGSKA (reference sequence). The CDR3 runs to 14 residues. V shed 1 base and J shed 3 bases, with 13 bases lying between them. The CDR3 region has the DNA TGCAGTGCTAGAGCCGGGACTGGAAGCTACGAGCAGTACTTC. Translation: CSARAGTGSYEQYF.

This clonotype was counted a few times. The rearrangement links TRBV24-1 to TRBJ2-3; no reliable D call. CDR1 and CDR2 from the germline V gene are KGHDR and SFDVKD. V gave up 5 bases and J gave up 2 bases, with 16 bases separating them. The CDR3 has 16 amino acids. The DNA for the CDR3 is TGTGCCACCAGTGGAGGACGAGAAGGTCCCACAGATACGCAGTATTTT. Amino acid sequence: CATSGGREGPTDTQYF.

The genes are TRBV7-2 and TRBJ2-3, with 11 bases fitting TRBD2. Trimming at V came to 5 bases and at J to 0 bases, leaving 10 bases not matched to a gene. CDR3 size: 18 residues. Germline V lookup: CDR1 SGHTA, CDR2 FQGNSA. The CDR3 here is CASSQLAGDLPSTDTQYF. The CDR3 DNA sequence: TGTGCCAGCAGCCAACTAGCGGGGGACCTACCTAGCACAGATACGCAGTATTTT. The variable domain in full, with the rest retrieved from reference TRBV7-2 and TRBJ2-3, is GAGVSQSPSNKVTEKGKDVELRCDPISGHTALYWYRQSLGQGLEFLIYFQGNSAPDKSGLPSDRFSAERTGGSVSTLTIQRTQQEDSAVYLCASSQLAGDLPSTDTQYFGPGTRLTVL.

The chain uses TRBV6-5 and TRBJ2-5, with 7 bases lining up with TRBD1. V lost 5 bases, J lost 2 bases, and 8 bases stayed unmatched. The CDR3 runs 15 residues. CDR1 and CDR2 (germline): MNHEY, SVGAGI. In DNA form, the CDR3 reads TGTGCCAGCAGTCAAACCTCGGGACAGCAAGAGACCCAGTACTTC. Amino acid sequence: CASSQTSGQQETQYF.

This clonotype turned up a few times. The chain couples TRBV5-6 to TRBJ1-3, with 9 bases aligning to TRBD1. Trimming at V came to 3 bases and at J to 3 bases, leaving 7 bases not matched to a gene. The CDR3 consists of 16 residues. Germline loops: CDR1 SGHDT, CDR2 YYEEEE. CDR3 DNA sequence: TGTGCCAGCAGCTGGGGACAGGGCTCAGGTGGAAACACCATATATTTT. Translated: CASSWGQGSGGNTIYF.